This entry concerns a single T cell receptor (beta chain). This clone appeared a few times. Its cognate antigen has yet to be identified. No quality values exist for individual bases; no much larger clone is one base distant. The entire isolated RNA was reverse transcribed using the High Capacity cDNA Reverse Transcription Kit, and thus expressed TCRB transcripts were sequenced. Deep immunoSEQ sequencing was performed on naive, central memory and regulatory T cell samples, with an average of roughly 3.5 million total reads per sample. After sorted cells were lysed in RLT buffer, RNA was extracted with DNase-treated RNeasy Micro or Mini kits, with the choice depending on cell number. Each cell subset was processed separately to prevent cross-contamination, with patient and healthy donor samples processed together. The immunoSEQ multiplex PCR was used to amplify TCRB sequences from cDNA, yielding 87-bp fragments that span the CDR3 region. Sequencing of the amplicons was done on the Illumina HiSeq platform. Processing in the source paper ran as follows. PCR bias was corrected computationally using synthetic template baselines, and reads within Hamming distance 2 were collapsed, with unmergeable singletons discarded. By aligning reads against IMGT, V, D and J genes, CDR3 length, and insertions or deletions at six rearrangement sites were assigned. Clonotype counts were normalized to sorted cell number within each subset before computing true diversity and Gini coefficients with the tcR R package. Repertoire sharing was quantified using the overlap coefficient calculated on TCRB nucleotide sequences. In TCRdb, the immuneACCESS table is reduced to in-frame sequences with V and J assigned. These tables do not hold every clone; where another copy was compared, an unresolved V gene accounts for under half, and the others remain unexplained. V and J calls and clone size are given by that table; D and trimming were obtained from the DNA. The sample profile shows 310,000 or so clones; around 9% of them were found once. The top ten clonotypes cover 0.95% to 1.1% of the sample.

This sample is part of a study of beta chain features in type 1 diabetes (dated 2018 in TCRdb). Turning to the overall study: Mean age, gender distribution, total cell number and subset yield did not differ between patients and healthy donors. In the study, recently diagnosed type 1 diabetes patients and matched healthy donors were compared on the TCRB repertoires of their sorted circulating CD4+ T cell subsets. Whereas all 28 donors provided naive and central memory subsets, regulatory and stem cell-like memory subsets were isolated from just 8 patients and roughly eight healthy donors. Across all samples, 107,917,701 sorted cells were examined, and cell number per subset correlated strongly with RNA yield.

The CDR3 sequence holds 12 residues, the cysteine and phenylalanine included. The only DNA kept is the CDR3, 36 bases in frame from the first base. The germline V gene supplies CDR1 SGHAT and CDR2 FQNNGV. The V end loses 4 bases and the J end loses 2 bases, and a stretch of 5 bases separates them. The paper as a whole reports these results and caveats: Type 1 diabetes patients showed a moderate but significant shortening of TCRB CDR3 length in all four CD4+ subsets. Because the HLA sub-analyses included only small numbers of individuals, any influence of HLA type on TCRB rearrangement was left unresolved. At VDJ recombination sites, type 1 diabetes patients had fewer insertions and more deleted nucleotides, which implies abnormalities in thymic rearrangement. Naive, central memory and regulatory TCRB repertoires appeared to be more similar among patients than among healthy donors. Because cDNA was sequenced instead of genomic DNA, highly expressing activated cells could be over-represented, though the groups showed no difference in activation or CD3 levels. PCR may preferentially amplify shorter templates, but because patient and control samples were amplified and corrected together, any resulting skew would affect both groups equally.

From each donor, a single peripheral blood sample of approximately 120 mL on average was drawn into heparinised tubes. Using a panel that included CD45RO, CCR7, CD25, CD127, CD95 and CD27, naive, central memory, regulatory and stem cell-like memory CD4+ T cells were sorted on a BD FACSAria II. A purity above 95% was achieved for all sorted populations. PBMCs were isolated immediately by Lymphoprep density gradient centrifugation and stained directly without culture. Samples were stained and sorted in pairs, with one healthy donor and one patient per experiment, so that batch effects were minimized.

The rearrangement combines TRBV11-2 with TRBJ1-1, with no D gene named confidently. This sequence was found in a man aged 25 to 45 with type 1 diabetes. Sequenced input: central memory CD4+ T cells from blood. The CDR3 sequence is CASSWANTEAFF. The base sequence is TGTGCCAGCAGCTGGGCCAACACTGAAGCTTTCTTT.